What follows describes a single T cell receptor beta chain. Here immunoSEQ multiplex PCR was the method, and the copy in TCRdb shows in-frame clones only, minus some. This table has about 21,000 clones, about 87% appearing once. Over chemoradiotherapy, repertoires were sampled more than once. The data were taken from a study of chemoradiotherapy in HPV16-positive cancers. Study background: Functional T-cell assays on a couple of HPV16-positive patients' cells defined candidate HPV-specific clones and common TCR motifs.

Germline lookup yields CDR1 MNHNS and CDR2 SASEGT. V lost 3 bases and J lost 14, with 8 bases in between. The CDR3 is 11 residues long. The TCR was taken from a human donor with HPV-associated anogenital cancer. The sequencing here drew on blood, taken from a patient who underwent chemoradiotherapy. V is TRBV6-1 and J is TRBJ1-6; no reliable D call. CDR3 sequence: CASSETLTLHF. DNA of the CDR3: TGTGCCAGCAGTGAGACATTGACCCTCCACTTT.